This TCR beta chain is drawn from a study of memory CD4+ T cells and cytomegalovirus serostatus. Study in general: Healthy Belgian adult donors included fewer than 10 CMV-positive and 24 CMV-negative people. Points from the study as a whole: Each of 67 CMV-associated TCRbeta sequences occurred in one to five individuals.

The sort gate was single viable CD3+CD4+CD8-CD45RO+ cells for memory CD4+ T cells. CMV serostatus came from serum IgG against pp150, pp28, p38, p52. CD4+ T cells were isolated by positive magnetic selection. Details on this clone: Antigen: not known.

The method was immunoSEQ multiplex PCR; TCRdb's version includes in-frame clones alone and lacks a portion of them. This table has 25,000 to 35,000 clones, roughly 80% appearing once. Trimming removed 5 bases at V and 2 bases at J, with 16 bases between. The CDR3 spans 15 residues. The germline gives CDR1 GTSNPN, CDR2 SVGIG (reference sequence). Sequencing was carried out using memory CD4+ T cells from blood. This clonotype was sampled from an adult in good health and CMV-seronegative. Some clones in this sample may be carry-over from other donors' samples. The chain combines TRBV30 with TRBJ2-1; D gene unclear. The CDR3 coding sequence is TGTGCCTGGGGGAAGGAAGGGTCGCCCTACAATGAGCAGTTCTTC. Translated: CAWGKEGSPYNEQFF.